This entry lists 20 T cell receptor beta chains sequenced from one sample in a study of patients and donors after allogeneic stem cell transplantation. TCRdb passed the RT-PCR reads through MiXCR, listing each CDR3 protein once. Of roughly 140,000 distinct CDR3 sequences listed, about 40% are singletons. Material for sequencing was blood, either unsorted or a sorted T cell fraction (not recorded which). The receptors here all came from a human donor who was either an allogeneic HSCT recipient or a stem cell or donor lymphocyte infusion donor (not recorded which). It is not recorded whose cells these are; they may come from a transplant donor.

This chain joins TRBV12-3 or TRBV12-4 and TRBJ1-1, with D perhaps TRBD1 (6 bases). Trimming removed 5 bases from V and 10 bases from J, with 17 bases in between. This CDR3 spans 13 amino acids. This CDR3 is CASSPAGALTAFF. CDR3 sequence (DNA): TGTGCCAGCAGTCCCGCGGGGGCGCTAACAGCTTTCTTT.

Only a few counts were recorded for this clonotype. CDR3 sequence reads: CASSYSGENTEAFF. CDR3 in DNA: TGTGCCAGCAGTTACTCGGGGGAGAACACTGAAGCTTTCTTT. The gene calls are TRBV6-5 and TRBJ1-1; a weak D match, TRBD1 (5 bases). This CDR3 is built from 14 residues. Germline loops: CDR1 MNHEY, CDR2 SVGAGI. V gave up 0 bases and J gave up 1 base, with 6 bases separating them.

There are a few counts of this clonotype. The CDR3 DNA sequence: TGCGCCAGCAGCCAAGATAAACAAAACTATGGCTACACCTTC. Translated, it gives CASSQDKQNYGYTF. This chain links TRBV4-3 with TRBJ1-2; unclear D gene. CDR1 and CDR2 from the germline V gene are LGHNA and YSLEER. Trimming removed 0 bases from V and 2 bases from J, with 7 bases in between. This CDR3 has 14 amino acids.

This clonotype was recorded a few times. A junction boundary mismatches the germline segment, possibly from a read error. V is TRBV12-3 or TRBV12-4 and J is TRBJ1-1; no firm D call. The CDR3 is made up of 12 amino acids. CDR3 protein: CASSLDGSGAFF. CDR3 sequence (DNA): TGTGCCAGCAGCTTAGATGGGTCGGGAGCTTTCTTT.

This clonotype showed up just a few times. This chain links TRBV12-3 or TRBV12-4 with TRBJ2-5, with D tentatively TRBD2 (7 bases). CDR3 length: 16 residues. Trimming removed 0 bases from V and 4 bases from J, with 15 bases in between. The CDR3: CASSLAGGREGETQYF. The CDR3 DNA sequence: TGTGCCAGCAGTTTAGCGGGGGGGCGGGAAGGAGAGACCCAGTACTTC.

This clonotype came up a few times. CDR3 residues: CASSFQGGTGDNQPQHF. For the CDR3, the DNA is TGTGCCAGCAGCTTCCAAGGGGGCACAGGGGACAATCAGCCCCAGCATTTT. The chain couples TRBV7-8 to TRBJ1-5, with TRBD1 matching over 7 bases. V lost 3 bases to trimming and J lost 3 bases; unmatched junction nucleotides: 11. Germline loops: CDR1 SGHVS, CDR2 FQNEAQ. This CDR3 spans 17 amino acids.

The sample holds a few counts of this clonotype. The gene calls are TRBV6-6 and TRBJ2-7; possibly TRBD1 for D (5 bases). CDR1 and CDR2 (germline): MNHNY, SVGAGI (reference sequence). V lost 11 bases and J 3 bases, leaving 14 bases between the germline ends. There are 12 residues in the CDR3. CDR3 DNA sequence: TGTGCCTCCAGGGTACCGAACTACGAGCAGTACTTC. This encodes CASRVPNYEQYF.

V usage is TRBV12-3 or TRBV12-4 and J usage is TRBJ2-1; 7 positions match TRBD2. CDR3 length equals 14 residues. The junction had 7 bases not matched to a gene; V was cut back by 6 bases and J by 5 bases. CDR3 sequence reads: CASSRLAGNNEQFF. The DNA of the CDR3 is TGTGCCAGCAGCCGACTAGCAGGGAACAATGAGCAGTTCTTC.

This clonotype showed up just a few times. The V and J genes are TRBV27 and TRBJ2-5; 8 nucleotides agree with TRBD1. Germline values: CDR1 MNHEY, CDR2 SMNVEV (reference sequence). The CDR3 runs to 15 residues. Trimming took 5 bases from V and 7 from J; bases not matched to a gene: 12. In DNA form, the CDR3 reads TGTGCCAGCAGTATTTTCTGGCAGGGGGCTAGGACCCAGTACTTC. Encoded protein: CASSIFWQGARTQYF.

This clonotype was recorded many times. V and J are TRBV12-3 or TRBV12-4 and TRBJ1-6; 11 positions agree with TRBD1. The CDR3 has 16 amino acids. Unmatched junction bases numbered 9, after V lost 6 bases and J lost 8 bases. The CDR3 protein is CASRGGTGGSDSPLHF. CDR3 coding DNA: TGTGCCAGCAGGGGAGGGACAGGGGGGTCCGATTCACCCCTCCACTTT.

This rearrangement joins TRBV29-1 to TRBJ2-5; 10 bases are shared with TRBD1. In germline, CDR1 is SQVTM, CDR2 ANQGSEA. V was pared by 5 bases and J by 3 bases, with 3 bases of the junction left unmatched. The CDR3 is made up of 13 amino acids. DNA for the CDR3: TGCAGCGTTTTGACAGGGGGCGAAGAGACCCAGTACTTC. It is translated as CSVLTGGEETQYF.

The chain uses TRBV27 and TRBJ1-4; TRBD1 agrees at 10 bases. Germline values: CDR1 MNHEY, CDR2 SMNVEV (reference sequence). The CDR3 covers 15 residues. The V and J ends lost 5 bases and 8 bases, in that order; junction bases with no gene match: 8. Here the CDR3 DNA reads TGTGCCAGCAGTAACCCTGGGACAGGGGCCGAAAAACTGTTTTTT. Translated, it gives CASSNPGTGAEKLFF. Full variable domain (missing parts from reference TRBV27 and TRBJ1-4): EAQVTQNPRYLITVTGKKLTVTCSQNMNHEYMSWYRQDPGLGLRQIYYSMNVEVTDKGDVPEGYKVSRKEKRNFPLILESPSPNQTSLYFCASSNPGTGAEKLFFGSGTQLSVL.

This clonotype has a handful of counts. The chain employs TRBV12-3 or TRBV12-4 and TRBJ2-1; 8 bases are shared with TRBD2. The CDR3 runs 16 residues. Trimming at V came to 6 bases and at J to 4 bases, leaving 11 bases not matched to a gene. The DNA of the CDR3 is TGTGCCAGCAGCCGAAAAACGGGGGGGCTATACAATGAGCAGTTCTTC. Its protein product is CASSRKTGGLYNEQFF.

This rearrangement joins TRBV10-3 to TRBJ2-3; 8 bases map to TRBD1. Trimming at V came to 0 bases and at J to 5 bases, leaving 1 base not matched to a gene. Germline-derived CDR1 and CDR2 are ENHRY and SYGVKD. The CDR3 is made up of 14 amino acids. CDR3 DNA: TGTGCCATCAGTGAGTCGGACAGGGAAGATACGCAGTATTTT. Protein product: CAISESDREDTQYF.

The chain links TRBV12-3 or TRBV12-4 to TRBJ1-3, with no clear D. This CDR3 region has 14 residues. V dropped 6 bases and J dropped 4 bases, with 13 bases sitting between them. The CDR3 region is CASRAGSRGNTIYF. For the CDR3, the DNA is TGTGCCAGCAGGGCAGGAAGTCGCGGAAACACCATATATTTT.

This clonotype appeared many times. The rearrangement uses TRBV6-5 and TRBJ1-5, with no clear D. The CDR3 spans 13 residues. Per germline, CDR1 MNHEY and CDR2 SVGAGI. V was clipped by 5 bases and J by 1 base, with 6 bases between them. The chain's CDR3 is CASSPTSNQPQHF. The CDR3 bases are TGTGCCAGCAGTCCGACCAGCAATCAGCCCCAGCATTTT.

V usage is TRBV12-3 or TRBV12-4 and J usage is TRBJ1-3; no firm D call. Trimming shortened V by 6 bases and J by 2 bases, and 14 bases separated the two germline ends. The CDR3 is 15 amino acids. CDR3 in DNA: TGTGCCAGCAGGCTGGACCTTCCCCCTGGAAACACCATATATTTT. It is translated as CASRLDLPPGNTIYF.

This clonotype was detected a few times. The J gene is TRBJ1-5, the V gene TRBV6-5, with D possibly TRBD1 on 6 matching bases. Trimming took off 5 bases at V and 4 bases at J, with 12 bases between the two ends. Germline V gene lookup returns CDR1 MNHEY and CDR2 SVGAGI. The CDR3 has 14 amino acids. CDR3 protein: CASSNTQGNQPQHF. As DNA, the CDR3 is TGTGCCAGCAGTAACACACAGGGTAATCAGCCCCAGCATTTT.

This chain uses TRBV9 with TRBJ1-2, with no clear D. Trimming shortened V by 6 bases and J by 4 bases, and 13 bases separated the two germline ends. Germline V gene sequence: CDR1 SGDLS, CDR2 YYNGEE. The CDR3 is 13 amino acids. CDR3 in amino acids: CASKAPGSYGYTF. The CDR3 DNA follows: TGTGCCAGCAAGGCACCTGGAAGCTATGGCTACACCTTC.

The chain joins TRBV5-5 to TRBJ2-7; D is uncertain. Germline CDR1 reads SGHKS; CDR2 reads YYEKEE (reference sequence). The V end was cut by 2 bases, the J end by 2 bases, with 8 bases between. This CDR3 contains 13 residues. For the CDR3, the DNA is TGTGCCAGCAGCTTTTCTACGGCCTACGAGCAGTACTTC. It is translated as CASSFSTAYEQYF. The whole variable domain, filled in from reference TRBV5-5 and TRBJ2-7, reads DAGVTQSPTHLIKTRGQQVTLRCSPISGHKSVSWYQQVLGQGPQFIFQYYEKEERGRGNFPDRFSARQFPNYSSELNVNALLLGDSALYLCASSFSTAYEQYFGPGTRLTVT.